These 26 T cell receptor beta chains share one sample of origin, sequenced in a study of T-cell reconstitution after alpha-beta-depleted transplantation in children. This sample's TCRbeta library carried unique molecular identifier barcodes. TCRdb fed the PCR reads into MiXCR, producing one record per CDR3 protein. This sample has 500,000 or so distinct CDR3 sequences, with over 25% found just once. Sequenced material: PBMCs from the stem cell graft donor, taken from the stem cell graft. These TCRs come from a human donor who donated a stem cell graft to a child with aplastic anemia.

The genes are TRBV19 and TRBJ2-5; the D gene is possibly TRBD2 (5 bases). Germline V CDR1 and CDR2: LNHDA, SQIVND (reference sequence). V dropped 7 bases and J dropped 5 bases, with 14 bases sitting between them. There are 13 residues in the CDR3. The CDR3: CASTDSTRETQYF. The CDR3 region has the DNA TGTGCCAGTACCGACTCCACTAGGGAGACCCAGTACTTC.

V usage is TRBV5-6 and J usage is TRBJ2-5; D gene uncertain. Germline CDR1 SGHDT, CDR2 YYEEEE. Trimming removed 4 bases at V and 1 base at J, with 14 bases between. The CDR3 runs 15 residues. The CDR3 is CASSGILGPQETQYF. Written as DNA, the CDR3 is TGTGCCAGCAGCGGAATATTAGGTCCCCAAGAGACCCAGTACTTC.

Only a few counts were recorded for this clonotype. This chain links TRBV3-1 with TRBJ1-1; TRBD1 agrees at 8 bases. This CDR3 contains 13 residues. V lost 6 bases, J lost 4 bases, and 4 bases stayed unmatched. Germline assignment: CDR1 LGHDT and CDR2 YNNKEL (reference sequence). CDR3 sequence: CASRPQGATEAFF. The CDR3 nucleotides are TGTGCCAGCAGACCCCAGGGGGCCACTGAAGCTTTCTTT.

The CDR3 DNA follows: TGTGCCTGGAGAGGGGGACAGGGGGCAGACACCGGGGAGCTGTTTTTT. Encoded protein: CAWRGGQGADTGELFF. This chain uses TRBV30 with TRBJ2-2; 12 bases line up with TRBD1. V lost 3 bases to trimming and J lost 3 bases; unmatched junction nucleotides: 5. Germline V gene data show CDR1 as GTSNPN and CDR2 as SVGIG (reference sequence). This CDR3 has 16 residues.

The rearrangement joins TRBV7-2 to TRBJ2-4; TRBD2 agrees at 9 bases. Germline V gene lookup returns CDR1 SGHTA and CDR2 FQGNSA. The CDR3 spans 14 residues. V shed 7 bases, J shed 4 bases, and the junction held 5 bases outside the gene matches. Here the CDR3 DNA reads TGTGCCAGCAAGACTAGCGGAGGGAAAAACATTCAGTACTTC. Encoded protein: CASKTSGGKNIQYF.

The chain carries TRBV7-6 and TRBJ2-5; 7 positions agree with TRBD1. V shed 5 bases and J 2 bases; nucleotides not matched to a gene: 8. Germline-derived CDR1 and CDR2 are SGHVS and FNYEAQ. The CDR3 loop spans 15 amino acids. The CDR3 nucleotides are TGTGCCAGCAGCATCAGACAGGGCTCACAAGAGACCCAGTACTTC. Translation gives CASSIRQGSQETQYF.

With respect to this clonotype: Germline is not matched at one junction end, which may reflect a read error. The chain combines TRBV20-1 with TRBJ2-3, with 9 positions matching TRBD2. Germline V lookup: CDR1 DFQATT, CDR2 SNEGSKA (reference sequence). The CDR3 is 15 amino acids. In DNA, the CDR3 is TGCAGTGCAGCGGCAGCGGGAGGTAACACAAATACGCAGTATTTT. Amino acid sequence: CSAAAAGGNTNTQYF.

This clonotype has more than one count but fewer than ten. This chain connects TRBV7-2 to TRBJ2-7; D is possibly TRBD2 (6 bases). CDR3 length equals 13 residues. Between the trimmed V and J ends, which lost 5 bases and 1 base, there was a span of 9 bases. Germline CDR1 is SGHTA and CDR2 is FQGNSA. In DNA, the CDR3 is TGTGCCAGCAGCGATAGCGGTTCCTACGAGCAGTACTTC. This encodes CASSDSGSYEQYF.

The V call is TRBV9, the J call TRBJ2-1; 10 bases agree with TRBD2. Germline CDR1 reads SGDLS; CDR2 reads YYNGEE. The CDR3 covers 15 residues. J gave up 9 bases and V 0 bases, and 6 bases lay outside the gene matches. The DNA for the CDR3 is TGTGCCAGCAGCGTAGTTCGAGCGGGAGGGCCTGAGCAGTTCTTC. This gives the protein CASSVVRAGGPEQFF.

J is TRBJ2-5 and V is TRBV7-8; 10 bases agree with TRBD2. Germline V CDR1 and CDR2: SGHVS, FQNEAQ. CDR3 size: 18 residues. J gave up 0 bases and V 5 bases, and 12 bases lay outside the gene matches. As DNA, the CDR3 is TGTGCCAGCAGCCCGAGCGGGACTAGCGCTCCTCACCAAGAGACCCAGTACTTC. Amino acids: CASSPSGTSAPHQETQYF.

The CDR3 loop reads CATSDVSGRVINEQFF. CDR3 DNA: TGTGCCACCAGTGATGTTAGCGGGAGGGTGATCAATGAGCAGTTCTTC. This chain joins TRBV24-1 and TRBJ2-1; 11 bases agree with TRBD2. J lost 6 bases, V lost 3 bases, and 6 bases had no gene match. This CDR3 contains 16 residues. CDR1 and CDR2 from the germline V gene are KGHDR and SFDVKD.

This clonotype came up a few times. This rearrangement joins TRBV28 to TRBJ1-1, with D maybe TRBD1 (5 bases). The germline V and J ends were trimmed by 5 bases and 1 base, with 14 bases remaining between them. The CDR3 is 15 residues long. The germline V gene encodes CDR1 MDHEN and CDR2 SYDVKM. The CDR3 loop reads CASSPGLGRNTEAFF. In DNA form, the CDR3 reads TGTGCCAGCAGTCCGGGACTTGGAAGGAACACTGAAGCTTTCTTT.

This chain uses TRBV20-1 with TRBJ2-1, with 8 bases matching TRBD2. Losses at the gene ends were 5 bases for V and 9 bases for J; bases not matched to a gene: 15. The CDR3 has 15 residues. CDR1 DFQATT and CDR2 SNEGSKA come from the germline V gene (reference sequence). CDR3 residues: CSAARPGLEMGEQFF. Here the CDR3 DNA reads TGCAGTGCTGCACGGCCGGGACTAGAGATGGGTGAGCAGTTCTTC.

This chain connects TRBV5-5 to TRBJ1-1; D is unclear. CDR1 and CDR2 from the germline V gene are SGHKS and YYEKEE (reference sequence). V dropped 4 bases and J dropped 1 base, with 14 bases sitting between them. There are 15 residues in the CDR3. CDR3 bases: TGTGCCAGCAGCCATTGGCTAGGTCAGAACACTGAAGCTTTCTTT. Encoded protein: CASSHWLGQNTEAFF.

This clonotype was seen only a few times. The rearrangement joins TRBV6-5 to TRBJ1-4; D is unresolved. CDR1 MNHEY and CDR2 SVGAGI come from the germline V gene. V dropped 2 bases and J dropped 8 bases, with 15 bases sitting between them. The CDR3 totals 15 residues. CDR3 loop: CASSYRGLTEEKLFF. As DNA, the CDR3 is TGTGCCAGCAGTTACCGTGGCTTAACCGAGGAAAAACTGTTTTTT.

Turning to this clonotype: One end of the junction varies from germline; a read error may be responsible. The genes are TRBV6-2 or TRBV6-3 and TRBJ2-1; D not resolved. Germline-derived CDR1 and CDR2 are MNHEY and SVGEGT. The CDR3 consists of 12 residues. The CDR3 protein is CASSYAYNERFF. As DNA, the CDR3 is TGTGCCAGCAGTTACGCCTACAATGAGCGGTTCTTC.

This clonotype appeared a few times. The chain couples TRBV30 to TRBJ2-1, with D maybe TRBD1 (6 bases). V lost 0 bases to trimming and J lost 10 bases, with 10 bases between them. The CDR3 spans 12 residues. Germline CDR1 and CDR2: GTSNPN and SVGIG (reference sequence). CDR3 nucleotides: TGTGCCTGGAGTGTTACGGACAGAGAGCAGTTCTTC. Translating gives CAWSVTDREQFF.

This clonotype was detected a few times. The V call is TRBV12-3 or TRBV12-4, the J call TRBJ1-2; 7 bases align to TRBD1. The CDR3 sequence is 15 residues long. V lost 3 bases, J lost 3 bases, and 7 bases stayed unmatched. CDR3 nucleotide sequence: TGTGCCAGCAGTTTTGTTCAGGGGGTCGACTATGGCTACACCTTC. As protein: CASSFVQGVDYGYTF.

In its sample, this clonotype was seen a few times. V is TRBV6-5 and J is TRBJ2-3; D is perhaps TRBD2 (6 bases). Germline loops: CDR1 MNHEY, CDR2 SVGAGI. Trimming took off 2 bases at V and 0 bases at J, with 9 bases between the two ends. This CDR3 spans 15 amino acids. The CDR3 DNA reads TGTGCCAGCAGTTACGGGGGGACTAGCACAGATACGCAGTATTTT. Translated: CASSYGGTSTDTQYF.

This clonotype was found a few times. The rearrangement joins TRBV5-6 to TRBJ2-5, with TRBD2 as a possible D gene (6 bases). Germline-derived CDR1 and CDR2 are SGHDT and YYEEEE. V dropped 4 bases and J dropped 5 bases, with 12 bases sitting between them. This CDR3 region has 13 residues. The CDR3 sequence is CASSRRGGETQYF. In nucleotides, the CDR3 is TGTGCCAGCAGCAGGAGGGGCGGGGAGACCCAGTACTTC.

This clonotype showed up just a few times. V is TRBV5-1 and J is TRBJ2-3, with unresolved D. CDR1 is SGHRS and CDR2 is YFSETQ in the germline V gene. This CDR3 spans 14 amino acids. Trimming pared 0 bases from V and 1 base from J, leaving 6 bases between. CDR3: CASSLESGTDTQYF. The CDR3 DNA follows: TGCGCCAGCAGCTTGGAGTCGGGCACAGATACGCAGTATTTT.

There are a few counts of this clonotype. The chain carries TRBV2 and TRBJ2-5, with a possible D match to TRBD2 (6 bases). The germline V gene has CDR1 SNHLY and CDR2 FYNNEI. The CDR3 totals 13 residues. The ends were cut back, 9 bases at V and 5 bases at J, with 16 bases in the middle. The chain's CDR3 is CASGGQGEETQYF. DNA of the CDR3: TGTGCCAGTGGAGGGCAGGGAGAGGAGACCCAGTACTTC.

The V and J genes are TRBV5-1 and TRBJ1-2; TRBD1 is a possible D gene (5 bases). The CDR3 length is 15 residues. Trimming left V 4 bases short and J 4 bases short, with 17 bases between. The germline V gene has CDR1 SGHRS and CDR2 YFSETQ. This CDR3 reads CASSLGTASTYGYTF. The CDR3 region has the DNA TGCGCCAGCAGCCTAGGGACCGCGTCGACCTATGGCTACACCTTC.

The chain recombines TRBV4-3 with TRBJ2-7; D gene ambiguous. Per germline, CDR1 LGHNA and CDR2 YSLEER. Trimming left V 1 base short and J 2 bases short, with 6 bases between. The CDR3 extends over 13 amino acids. Written as DNA, the CDR3 is TGCGCCAGCAGCCAAGCTTATACCTACGAGCAGTACTTC. It codes for CASSQAYTYEQYF.

Only a few counts were recorded for this clonotype. V usage is TRBV7-2 and J usage is TRBJ2-1; 8 bases fit TRBD1. Germline V gene data show CDR1 as SGHTA and CDR2 as FQGNSA. V dropped 5 bases and J dropped 5; count of bases not matched to a gene: 2. The CDR3 contains 13 residues. The CDR3 region is CASSTQGDNEQFF. CDR3 in DNA: TGTGCCAGCAGCACACAGGGGGACAATGAGCAGTTCTTC.

The V and J genes are TRBV7-2 and TRBJ1-1; D not certain. Germline V CDR1 and CDR2: SGHTA, FQGNSA. V was clipped by 5 bases and J by 0 bases, with 13 bases between them. CDR3 length: 15 amino acids. DNA for the CDR3: TGTGCCAGCAGCGAGCGGACGGATGTGAACACTGAAGCTTTCTTT. Translation gives CASSERTDVNTEAFF.